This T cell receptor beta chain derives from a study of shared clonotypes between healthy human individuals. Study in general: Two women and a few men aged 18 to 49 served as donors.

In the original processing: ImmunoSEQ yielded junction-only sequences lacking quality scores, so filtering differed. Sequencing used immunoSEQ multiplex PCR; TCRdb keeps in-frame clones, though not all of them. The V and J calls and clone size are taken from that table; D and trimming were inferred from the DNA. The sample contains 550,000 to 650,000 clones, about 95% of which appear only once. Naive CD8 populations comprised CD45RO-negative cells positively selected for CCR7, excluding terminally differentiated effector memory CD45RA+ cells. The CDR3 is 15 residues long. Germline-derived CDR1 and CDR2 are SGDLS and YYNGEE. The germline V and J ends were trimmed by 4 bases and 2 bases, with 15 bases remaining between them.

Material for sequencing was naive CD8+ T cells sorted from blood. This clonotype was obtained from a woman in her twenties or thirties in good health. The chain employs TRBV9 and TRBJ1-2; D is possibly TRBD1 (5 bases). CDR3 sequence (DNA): TGTGCCAGCAGCTCCACCGGGACGGAAAACTATGGCTACACCTTC. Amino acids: CASSSTGTENYGYTF.